This T cell receptor beta chain was identified during a study of shared clonotypes between healthy human individuals. The donor population consisted of healthy HIV-negative adults with no recent acute infections or vaccinations. Trimming removed 2 bases at V and 10 bases at J, with 12 bases between. The CDR3 has 13 residues. Germline CDR1 is SGHNT and CDR2 is YENEEA. Profiling relied on immunoSEQ multiplex PCR, and the TCRdb table lists in-frame clones only, not all of them. In the table there are hundreds of thousands of clones, around 77% of which are singletons. The clonotype comes from a woman aged 40 to 49 in good health. Some clones in this sample may be carry-over from other donors' samples. The chain uses TRBV11-3 and TRBJ2-1; D may match TRBD1 or TRBD2 (5 bases each). The sample comprised PBMCs. Written as DNA, the CDR3 is TGTGCCAGCAGCTTAAGGGACGGACAAGAGCAGTTCTTC. This codes for CASSLRDGQEQFF.